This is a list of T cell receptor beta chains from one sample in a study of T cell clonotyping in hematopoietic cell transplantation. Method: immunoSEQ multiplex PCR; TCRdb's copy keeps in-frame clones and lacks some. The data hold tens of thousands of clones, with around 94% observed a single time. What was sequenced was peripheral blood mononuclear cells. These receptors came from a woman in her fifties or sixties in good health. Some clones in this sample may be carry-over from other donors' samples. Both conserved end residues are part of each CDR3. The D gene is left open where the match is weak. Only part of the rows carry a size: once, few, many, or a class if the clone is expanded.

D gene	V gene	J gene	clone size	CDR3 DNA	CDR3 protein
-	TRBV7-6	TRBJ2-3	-	TGTGCCAGCAGCTTAGCGCTCGGGTCTACAGATACGCAGTATTTT	CASSLALGSTDTQYF
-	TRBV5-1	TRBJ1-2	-	TGCGCCAGCAGCTTGGAGGGAAGGAACTATGGCTACACCTTC	CASSLEGRNYGYTF
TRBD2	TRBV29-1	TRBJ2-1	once	TGCAGCGCCATGGGACTAGCAGATCACAATGAGCAGTTCTTC	CSAMGLADHNEQFF
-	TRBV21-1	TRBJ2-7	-	TGTGCCAGCAGCAACCTAACCGGGACAGCCACCTACGAGCAGTACTTC	CASSNLTGTATYEQYF
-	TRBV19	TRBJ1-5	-	TGTGCCAGTAGCGACAGCCCGAATCAGCCCCAGCATTTT	CASSDSPNQPQHF
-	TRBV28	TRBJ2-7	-	TGTGCCAGCAGCTTGGCCCGGGACGAGCAGTACTTC	CASSLARDEQYF
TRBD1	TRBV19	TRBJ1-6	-	TGTGCCAGTAGTATGCTCGACAGGGATCCATATAATTCACCCCTCCACTTT	CASSMLDRDPYNSPLHF
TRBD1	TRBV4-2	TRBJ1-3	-	TGTGCCAGCAGCCAACCGACAGGGAGTGGAAACACCATATATTTT	CASSQPTGSGNTIYF
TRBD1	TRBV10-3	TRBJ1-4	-	TGTGCCATCAGTGAGTTCAGGGGGCCTAATGAAAAACTGTTTTTT	CAISEFRGPNEKLFF
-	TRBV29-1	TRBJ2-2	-	TGCAGCGTTGAAGATCAGGGCACCGGGGAGCTGTTTTTT	CSVEDQGTGELFF
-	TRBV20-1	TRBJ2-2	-	TGCAGTGCTTACAGGATGGGGGAGCTGTTTTTT	CSAYRMGELFF
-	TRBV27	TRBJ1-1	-	TGTGCCAGCAGTTTACACAGTGAGAACACTGAAGCTTTCTTT	CASSLHSENTEAFF
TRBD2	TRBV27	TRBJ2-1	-	TGTGCCAGCAGGGCCAGCGGGGGGGCCGGGTTCAATGAGCAGTTCTTC	CASRASGGAGFNEQFF
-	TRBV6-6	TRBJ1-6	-	TGTGCCAGCAGCCTAGACAGATCCTATAATTCACCCCTCCACTTT	CASSLDRSYNSPLHF
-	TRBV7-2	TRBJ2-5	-	TGTGCCAGCAGCCCTCGTGGGCAGTACCAAGAGACCCAGTACTTC	CASSPRGQYQETQYF
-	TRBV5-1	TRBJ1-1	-	TGCGCCAGCAGCTTGGAGGGGACGGAAGCTTTCTTT	CASSLEGTEAFF
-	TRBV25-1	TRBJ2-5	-	TGTGCCAGCAGTGAATTCCGGGGTAAAGAGACCCAGTACTTC	CASSEFRGKETQYF
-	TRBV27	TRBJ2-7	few	TGTGCCAGCAGTTTACGGCTTGGGACCTACGAGCAGTACTTC	CASSLRLGTYEQYF
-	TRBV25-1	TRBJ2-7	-	TGTGCCAGCAGTGAATTCGGGGGAGCGCGGGAGCAGTACTTC	CASSEFGGAREQYF
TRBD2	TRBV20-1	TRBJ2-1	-	TGCAGTGCCAGCCTAGCGGATGAGCAGTTCTTC	CSASLADEQFF
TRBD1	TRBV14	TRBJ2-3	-	TGTGCCAGCAGCCAAGCCTCAGGGGGAGATACGCAGTATTTT	CASSQASGGDTQYF
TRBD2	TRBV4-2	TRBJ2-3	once	TGTGCCAGCAGCCAAGATCCCTGGACAGATACTAGCGGGGGGGATACGCAGTATTTT	CASSQDPWTDTSGGDTQYF
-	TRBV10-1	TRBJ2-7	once	TGCGCCAGCAGACCGGTCAGGGACGAGCAGTACTTC	CASRPVRDEQYF
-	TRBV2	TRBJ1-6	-	TGTGCCAGCAGTACCTGGACAGCTAATTCACCCCTCCACTTT	CASSTWTANSPLHF
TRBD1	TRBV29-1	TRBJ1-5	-	TGCAGCGTTGTCGACAGGGAGAATCAGCCCCAGCATTTT	CSVVDRENQPQHF
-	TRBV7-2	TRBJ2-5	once	TGTGCCAGCAGCTTAGCGCTTGCAGAGACCCAGTACTTC	CASSLALAETQYF
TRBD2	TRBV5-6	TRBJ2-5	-	TGTGCCAGCGGAGCGGGGGGTGTTCGAGAGACCCAGTACTTC	CASGAGGVRETQYF
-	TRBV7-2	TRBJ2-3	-	TGTGCCAGCAGCTTTGACGGTACTAGCACAGATACGCAGTATTTT	CASSFDGTSTDTQYF
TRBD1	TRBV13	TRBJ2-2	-	TGTGCCAGCAGCCCCGGGACAGGGAACACCGGGGAGCTGTTTTTT	CASSPGTGNTGELFF
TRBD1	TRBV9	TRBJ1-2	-	TGTGCCAGCAGCGTAGGGGGACAGGGGAGCTATGGCTACACCTTC	CASSVGGQGSYGYTF
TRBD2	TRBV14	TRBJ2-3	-	TGTGCCAGCAGCCCCGGACTAGCGGTTAGCACAGATACGCAGTATTTT	CASSPGLAVSTDTQYF
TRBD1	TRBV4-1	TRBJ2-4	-	TGCGCCAGCAGCCAAGTAACAGGGGAGAGCATTCAGTACTTC	CASSQVTGESIQYF
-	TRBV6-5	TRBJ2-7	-	TGTGCCAGCAGCTCCGGGACTCCAGCCTACGAGCAGTACTTC	CASSSGTPAYEQYF
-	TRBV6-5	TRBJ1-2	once	TGTGCCAGCAGTTATGACCCCAGGTCTGGCTACACCTTC	CASSYDPRSGYTF
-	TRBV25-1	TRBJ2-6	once	TGTGCCAGCAGTGCCTCAACTGGGGCCAACGTCCTGACTTTC	CASSASTGANVLTF